These 5 T cell receptor beta chains share one sample of origin, sequenced in a study of T cells in Graves' hyperthyroidism and ophthalmopathy. Amplification targeted TCR beta CDR3 regions from RNA transcripts. An initial round of RT-PCR targeting the TCR CDR3 relied on the HTBI primer set. One entry per CDR3 protein results from TCRdb running MiXCR on the multiplex PCR reads. The sample has 660,000 or so distinct CDR3 sequences; over 40% are singletons. Sample: peripheral blood or thyroid tissue (not recorded which). Every receptor here comes from an adult man with Graves' disease, either hyperthyroidism or ophthalmopathy (not recorded which).

V usage is TRBV10-3 and J usage is TRBJ1-2; maybe TRBD1 (5 bases). The germline V and J ends were trimmed by 10 bases and 4 bases, with 25 bases remaining between them. Germline-derived CDR1 and CDR2 are ENHRY and SYGVKD. CDR3 size: 16 residues. The CDR3 loop is CASRESLSHDPYGYTF. DNA for the CDR3: TGTGCCAGCAGGGAGTCCCTTTCTCACGATCCCTATGGCTACACCTTC.

The chain links TRBV15 to TRBJ1-1, with D possibly being TRBD1 (6 bases). Per germline, CDR1 LNHNV and CDR2 YYDKDF (reference sequence). The CDR3 is 14 residues long. V was pared by 5 bases and J by 2 bases, with 12 bases between. CDR3 nucleotide sequence: TGTGCCACCAGCGGGGAACAGGGTAACACTGAAGCTTTCTTT. Translated, it gives CATSGEQGNTEAFF.

This clonotype was recorded many times. The CDR3 loop reads CASRDRFSSNQPQHF. CDR3 sequence (DNA): TGTGCTTCCCGGGACAGGTTTTCGAGCAATCAGCCCCAGCATTTT. The gene calls are TRBV2 and TRBJ1-5; 8 bases agree with TRBD1. This CDR3 contains 15 residues. Germline CDR1 and CDR2: SNHLY and FYNNEI.

Concerning this clonotype itself: The CDR3 carries no conserved terminal phenylalanine or tryptophan, so it likely arises from a read error. No DNA is shown, since the ends of the CDR3 on it are uncertain; the CDR3 is the one TCRdb lists. The chain combines TRBV29-1 with TRBJ1-4. Germline values: CDR1 SQVTM, CDR2 ANQGSEA. A total of 9 residues make up the CDR3, ends included. The CDR3 here is CSDGGETNY.

The chain combines TRBV2 with TRBJ1-5; 7 nucleotides align to TRBD1. Per the germline V gene, CDR1 is SNHLY and CDR2 is FYNNEI. The CDR3 length is 12 residues. The CDR3 loop is CARSDRDQPQHF. DNA of the CDR3: TGTGCTAGGTCTGACAGGGATCAGCCCCAGCATTTT.